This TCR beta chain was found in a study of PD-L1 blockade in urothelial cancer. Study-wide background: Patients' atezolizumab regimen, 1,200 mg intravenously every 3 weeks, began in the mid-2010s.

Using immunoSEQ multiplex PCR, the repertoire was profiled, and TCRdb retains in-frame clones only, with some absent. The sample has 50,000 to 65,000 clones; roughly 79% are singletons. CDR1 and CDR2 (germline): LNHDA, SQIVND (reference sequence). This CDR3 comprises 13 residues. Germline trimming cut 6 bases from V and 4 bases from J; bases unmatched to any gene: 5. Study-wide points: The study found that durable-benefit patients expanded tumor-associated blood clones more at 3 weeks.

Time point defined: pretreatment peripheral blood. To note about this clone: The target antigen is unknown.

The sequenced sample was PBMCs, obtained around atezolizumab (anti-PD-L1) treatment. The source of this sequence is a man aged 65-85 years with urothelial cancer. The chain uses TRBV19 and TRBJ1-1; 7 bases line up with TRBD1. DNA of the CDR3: TGTGCCAGTAGGCTCGACAGGGTCACTGAAGCTTTCTTT. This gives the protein CASRLDRVTEAFF.